This T cell receptor beta chain was identified during a study of radiotherapy plus CTLA-4 blockade in lung cancer. Study at large: Objective responses were observed in less than 20% of patients, and disease control was achieved by about 30%. Overall study results and limits: Tumor-origin TCR clones grew in blood after radiotherapy plus ipilimumab.

The protocol was immunoSEQ multiplex PCR, while the TCRdb copy is restricted to in-frame clones and leaves out a portion. Of 85,000 to 95,000 clones in the sample, 80% to 85% are singletons; the top ten hold about 23%. Trimming stripped 0 bases from V and 3 bases from J, with 12 bases between. CDR3 length: 15 residues. CDR1 MNHEY and CDR2 SVGAGI come from the germline V gene. Comment on this clone: Antigen unknown.

This sequence joins TRBV6-5 and TRBJ2-7; D perhaps matches TRBD1 (5 bases). The TCR originated in a human donor with non-small cell lung cancer that progressed on radiotherapy plus ipilimumab. The sequences come from peripheral blood, collected from a patient treated with radiotherapy plus ipilimumab. In DNA form, the CDR3 reads TGTGCCAGCAGTTACTCGATAGGAGACAGCTACGAGCAGTACTTC. Translated: CASSYSIGDSYEQYF.